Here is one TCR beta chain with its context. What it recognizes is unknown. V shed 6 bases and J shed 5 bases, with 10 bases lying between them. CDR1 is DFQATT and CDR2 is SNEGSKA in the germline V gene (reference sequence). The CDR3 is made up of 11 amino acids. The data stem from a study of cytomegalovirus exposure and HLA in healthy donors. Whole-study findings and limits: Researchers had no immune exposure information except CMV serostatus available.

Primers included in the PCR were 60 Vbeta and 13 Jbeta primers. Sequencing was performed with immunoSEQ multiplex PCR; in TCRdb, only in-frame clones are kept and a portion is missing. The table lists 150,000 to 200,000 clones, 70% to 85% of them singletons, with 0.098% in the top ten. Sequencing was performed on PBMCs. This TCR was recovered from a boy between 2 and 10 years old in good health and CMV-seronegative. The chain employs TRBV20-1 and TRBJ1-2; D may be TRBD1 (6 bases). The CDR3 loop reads CSAIQGYGYTF. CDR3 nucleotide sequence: TGCAGTGCAATACAGGGATATGGCTACACCTTC.